The 21 T cell receptor beta chains listed next were all sequenced from one sample in a study of blood T cells in healthy people across ages. Alongside a J-beta primer mix, a sample-barcoded 5' primer served in a second PCR lasting roughly 7 to 11 cycles. TCRdb analysed the 5' RACE reads with MiXCR anew, one entry per CDR3 protein. The sample records about 1.1 million distinct CDR3 sequences, about two fifths being singletons. Sequences were obtained from blood. These receptor sequences come from a man between 18 and 29 years old in good health.

This rearrangement joins TRBV15 to TRBJ2-5, with D perhaps being TRBD1 or TRBD2 (5 bases each). V was shortened by 1 base and J by 11 bases, with 23 bases between the two germline ends. The germline V gene has CDR1 LNHNV and CDR2 YYDKDF (reference sequence). The length of the CDR3 is 16 residues. CDR3 DNA: TGTGCCACCAGCAGAGGCTCGGGACCGGTCAACAATGAGCAGTACTTC. Protein product: CATSRGSGPVNNEQYF.

Notes on this clonotype: Just one base apart from a much larger clone, this may be a read error. V and J are TRBV6-2 or TRBV6-3 and TRBJ2-5; 9 bases line up with TRBD1. The CDR3 loop spans 15 amino acids. Germline V CDR1 and CDR2: MNHEY, SVGEGT. V lost 9 bases and J lost 11; bases outside the gene matches: 19. Here the CDR3 reads CASYPGDRDYNEQYF. In DNA, the CDR3 is TGTGCCAGTTACCCCGGGGACAGGGACTACAATGAGCAGTACTTC.

This clonotype was observed a few times. This rearrangement joins TRBV12-3 or TRBV12-4 to TRBJ2-7; D call uncertain. This CDR3 has 12 residues. Between the trimmed V and J ends, which lost 4 bases and 6 bases, there was a span of 10 bases. In DNA form, the CDR3 reads TGTGCCAGCAGTTCCGGAGCTCTCGAGCAGTACTTC. Protein: CASSSGALEQYF.

This clonotype was counted between two and nine times. The chain joins TRBV30 to TRBJ2-1; 10 nucleotides agree with TRBD2. V dropped 4 bases and J dropped 7; count of bases not matched to a gene: 4. In germline, CDR1 is GTSNPN, CDR2 SVGIG (reference sequence). There are 13 residues in the CDR3. CDR3 residues: CAWNSGGFNEQFF. CDR3 DNA: TGTGCCTGGAATAGCGGGGGGTTTAATGAGCAGTTCTTC.

The chain couples TRBV6-5 to TRBJ1-1; D may be TRBD1 (5 bases). The CDR3 totals 15 residues. Trimming removed 7 bases at V and 1 base at J, with 16 bases between. Germline V gene sequence: CDR1 MNHEY, CDR2 SVGAGI. The CDR3 DNA reads TGTGCCAGCAATCCTCGGGCAGGGACGAACACTGAAGCTTTCTTT. Encoded protein: CASNPRAGTNTEAFF.

This clonotype was picked up one time. It may be a read error: a sequence one base away is much more abundant. V is TRBV27 and J is TRBJ1-5; D is unclear. Germline CDR1 MNHEY, CDR2 SMNVEV (reference sequence). The CDR3 contains 13 residues. Trimming left V 4 bases short and J 3 bases short, with 7 bases between. The CDR3, as DNA: TGTGCCAGCAGTTGGAGGTACAATCAGCCCCAGCATTTT. Translated: CASSWRYNQPQHF.

The sample holds many counts of this clonotype. The J gene is TRBJ2-5, the V gene TRBV28; D is unresolved. The CDR3 runs 15 residues. Germline V CDR1 and CDR2: MDHEN, SYDVKM. V gave up 3 bases and J gave up 2 bases, with 13 bases separating them. CDR3: CASSFRPQLQETQYF. In DNA form, the CDR3 reads TGTGCCAGCAGTTTTCGGCCCCAATTGCAAGAGACCCAGTACTTC.

This clonotype has a count of ten or more. The rearrangement uses TRBV20-1 and TRBJ2-7; D is undetermined. The CDR3 is made up of 12 amino acids. Germline loops: CDR1 DFQATT, CDR2 SNEGSKA (reference sequence). V shed 3 bases and J shed 0 bases, with 6 bases lying between them. The CDR3 spells CSARHLSYEQYF. For the CDR3, the DNA is TGCAGTGCTAGGCACCTCTCCTACGAGCAGTACTTC.

In DNA form, the CDR3 reads TGTGCCAGCAGCCAAGTCGGGCAGGCGACCACAGATACGCAGTATTTT. Protein product: CASSQVGQATTDTQYF. This sequence joins TRBV4-2 and TRBJ2-3; D remains unclear. The CDR3 sequence is 16 residues long. CDR1 and CDR2 from the germline V gene are LGHNA and YNFKEQ. V lost 1 base to trimming and J lost 2 bases, with 13 bases between them.

The chain combines TRBV20-1 with TRBJ2-1; 11 bases are a match to TRBD2. V trimming: 6 bases; J trimming: 7 bases; junction bases outside the gene matches: 14. The germline gives CDR1 DFQATT, CDR2 SNEGSKA (reference sequence). The CDR3 runs to 16 residues. In DNA, the CDR3 is TGCAGTGCGTCTATTCTTAGCGGGGGGGCTTGGAATGAGCAGTTCTTC. Its protein product is CSASILSGGAWNEQFF.

The CDR3, as DNA: TGCAGTGCTCACGTCAGGGAGGATAACTATGGCTACACCTTC. Amino acid sequence: CSAHVREDNYGYTF. V usage is TRBV20-1 and J usage is TRBJ1-2; possibly TRBD1 for D (5 bases). Germline V lookup: CDR1 DFQATT, CDR2 SNEGSKA (reference sequence). The germline V and J ends were trimmed by 5 bases and 1 base, with 14 bases remaining between them. The CDR3 runs to 14 residues.

The V and J genes are TRBV3-1 and TRBJ2-1; no clear D. The assigned J gene may be wrong: the sequence end matches TRBJ2-7 better. The CDR3 loop spans 15 amino acids. The germline CDR1 and CDR2 sequences are LGHDT and YNNKEL (reference sequence). DNA of the CDR3: TGTGCCAGCAGCCAAGACAGGATTGCTATCAATGAGCAGTACTTC. Residues: CASSQDRIAINEQYF.

The chain links TRBV29-1 to TRBJ1-1; weak D call: TRBD1 (5 bases). Germline V CDR1 and CDR2: SQVTM, ANQGSEA. The CDR3 is 13 residues long. V was clipped by 7 bases and J by 7 bases, with 19 bases between them. The CDR3 reads CSAVEGRPGEAFF. In nucleotides, the CDR3 is TGCAGCGCCGTCGAGGGACGGCCGGGTGAAGCTTTCTTT. Combining the CDR3 with reference TRBV29-1 and TRBJ1-1 gives the whole variable domain SAVISQKPSRDICQRGTSLTIQCQVDSQVTMMFWYRQQPGQSLTLIATANQGSEATYESGFVIDKFPISRPNLTFSTLTVSNMSPEDSSIYLCSAVEGRPGEAFFGQGTRLTVV.

A word on this clonotype: At one of its ends the junction is not consistent with the germline gene, which may arise from a read error. The rearrangement links TRBV7-9 to TRBJ2-7; D unresolved. The CDR3 is 12 residues long. Germline V lookup: CDR1 SEHNR, CDR2 FQNEAQ (reference sequence). CDR3 protein: CASTLGSYEQYF. CDR3 in DNA: TGTGCCAGCACCTTAGGGTCCTACGAGCAGTACTTC.

This clonotype has only a few counts. V gene TRBV6-2 or TRBV6-3 combines with J gene TRBJ1-2, with unresolved D. This CDR3 is built from 13 residues. V lost 6 bases and J 8 bases, leaving 16 bases between the germline ends. Germline CDR1 and CDR2: MNHEY and SVGEGT. The CDR3 DNA sequence: TGTGCCAGCAGAAAAGATTCGGAAGGCGGCTACACCTTC. It encodes CASRKDSEGGYTF.

This chain uses TRBV12-3 or TRBV12-4 with TRBJ1-1, with D possibly matching TRBD1 (5 bases). Trimming cost V 5 bases and J 1 base, with 20 bases left between them. This CDR3 is built from 17 residues. Here the CDR3 reads CASSLGRDQFPNTEAFF. The CDR3 nucleotides read TGTGCCAGCAGTCTTGGACGGGACCAGTTTCCGAACACTGAAGCTTTCTTT.

This chain uses TRBV20-1 with TRBJ1-2, with D tentatively TRBD1 (5 bases). CDR1 and CDR2 (germline): DFQATT, SNEGSKA (reference sequence). This CDR3 has 14 residues. With 1 base removed from V and 8 bases from J, the gap between germline ends came to 17 bases. CDR3 sequence: CSARGGLALEGYTF. Written as DNA, the CDR3 is TGCAGTGCTAGAGGGGGGTTAGCATTGGAGGGCTACACCTTC.

Points on this clonotype: A much more abundant neighbour one base away suggests this may be a read error. The rearrangement joins TRBV4-2 to TRBJ2-1; 8 bases are a match to TRBD2. The J segment lost 13 bases and the V segment lost 5 bases, leaving 19 bases of the junction unmatched. The CDR3 has 16 amino acids. Germline CDR1 is LGHNA and CDR2 is YNFKEQ. The CDR3 reads CASSTSGGSLQETQFF. The CDR3 DNA reads TGTGCCAGCAGCACCTCGGGGGGGTCACTACAAGAGACCCAGTTCTTC.

V gene TRBV20-1 combines with J gene TRBJ2-3; TRBD1 or TRBD2 may be the D gene (5 bases each). The V gene's germline CDR1 is DFQATT and CDR2 SNEGSKA (reference sequence). Trimming removed 6 bases at V and 2 bases at J, with 15 bases between. This CDR3 spans 14 amino acids. The CDR3 is CSARGPQDTDTQYF. As DNA, the CDR3 is TGCAGTGCCCGGGGACCCCAAGACACAGATACGCAGTATTTT.

The chain is built from TRBV6-5 and TRBJ2-1, with D perhaps TRBD2 (5 bases). The V and J ends lost 0 bases and 8 bases respectively, with 11 bases between them. The germline V gene has CDR1 MNHEY and CDR2 SVGAGI. The CDR3 has 14 amino acids. The CDR3 sequence: CASSYSDSGDEQFF. CDR3 in DNA: TGTGCCAGCAGTTACTCGGACTCCGGGGATGAGCAGTTCTTC.

The CDR3 nucleotides read TGCGCCAGCAGCACCCAGGGAGAGCAATACGAGCAGTACTTC. Translating gives CASSTQGEQYEQYF. The rearrangement links TRBV5-1 to TRBJ2-7, with D perhaps matching TRBD1 or TRBD2 (5 bases each). V lost 4 bases, J lost 4 bases, and 15 bases lay in between. From germline, CDR1 is SGHRS and CDR2 YFSETQ. The CDR3 is made up of 14 amino acids.